The following is a T cell receptor beta chain sequence with its context. It lacks a known antigen. There are no base qualities to consult, and no much larger clone falls within one base. The cohort was made up of roughly 670 healthy bone marrow donors. At the time of sampling, every cohort member was nominally healthy, though immune exposures that went unrecorded were likely present. The donor tested CMV seronegative and was one of the 352 seronegative cohort members. Every donor gave a peripheral blood sample, and the peripheral blood mononuclear cells from that sample were used for TCR beta sequencing. Genomic DNA extraction from the blood cell samples was performed with the Qiagen DNeasy Blood Extraction Kit. Library creation used the immunoSEQ multiplex PCR assay. For the multiplex PCR, a mixture combining 60 forward primers for TCR Vbeta segments and 13 reverse primers for TCR Jbeta segments was used. Amplification of the CDR3 region of rearranged TCR beta genes was performed with a multiplex PCR assay on genomic DNA. On the Illumina HiSeq System, the amplified TCR beta libraries were sequenced as 87-base-pair reads. Under the source paper's analysis protocol: A later analysis tallied 75 million to 95 million unique TCR beta chains across the 666 repertoires, and some 10 million of those chains were shared by two or more donors. To remove PCR and sequencing errors, raw reads were error-corrected and collapsed into unique sequences using a nearest-neighbor algorithm that merged closely related sequences. To assign V, D and J gene segments, CDR3 sequences were aligned to IMGT reference sequences. For a sequence to be retained, a match of at least six nucleotides was required to both a V gene segment and a J gene segment. Rearrangements were classified as productive when the CDR3 lacked stop codons and remained in frame with V and J, and all other rearrangements were classified as non-productive. Following IMGT convention, CDR3 was defined as the stretch from the second conserved V-encoded cysteine to the conserved J-encoded phenylalanine. The earlier analysis of a few hundred of the donors excluded any sequence lacking an unambiguous match to a single V gene segment. In an earlier analysis of about 590 of the donors, a V segment was called functional when productive rearrangements were above 56.7%, and segregating when the standard deviation between donors exceeded 5%. A statistical classification framework was built for diagnosing cytomegalovirus status from the catalog of TCR beta chain sequences. In a later analysis, TCR nucleotide sequences were compared against IMGT/GENE-DB human TR gene sequences so that V and J genes could be assigned. In a later analysis, CDR3 sequences and most-parsimonious VDJ recombination scenarios were assigned using the TCRdist pipeline. In a later analysis, each TCR beta chain was defined by its CDR3 amino acid sequence together with its V-gene family, and reads without a unique V-gene family were excluded. As a way to deal with suspected cross-contamination and a sequencing artifact, a later analysis dropped nearly 600 nucleotide sequences that were highly shared and had low generation probability. For each public chain, a later analysis derived a clonal expansion index from normalized ranks of inferred template counts within each repertoire. Generation probabilities in a later analysis came from a VDJ recombination model fitted to out-of-frame rearrangements, and those results were checked against IGoR. In a later analysis, hypergeometric tests were used to score TCR-TCR, TCR-HLA and TCR-CMV co-occurrence, with a repertoire-size bias correction applied to TCR pairs. False discovery rates were estimated in a later analysis by permuting HLA or CMV assignments 20 times. In a later analysis, co-occurring TCRs were grouped using DBSCAN, with TCRdist sequence similarity added in when clustering inside HLA-allele-positive subsets. For co-occurrence clustering, repertoires with fewer than 30,000 or more than 120,000 public chains were excluded, along with five repertoires with anomalous nucleotide sharing. TCRdb stores this immuneACCESS table with in-frame sequences only. Part of the clones is absent; in the studies checked, under half of the shortfall reflects unresolved V genes, and no reason is known for the rest. V, J and clone size derive from that table, while D and trimming were established from the DNA sequence. Across this sample there are around 100,000 clones, with roughly four fifths seen only once. In total, the top ten clones hold around 2.7% of the sample.

This entry comes from a study of cytomegalovirus exposure and HLA in healthy donors (dated 2017 in TCRdb). The study in broad terms: In an earlier analysis of under 600 of the donors, around 300 Gb of sequence data and approximately 120 million unique TCR beta sequences from 150 million to 200 million T cells were reported. An early release that covered 640 HLA-typed donors contained around 330 gigabases of sequencing data and 75 million to 100 million unique TCR sequences. Of the roughly 400 genotyped donors, roughly 85% fell in the genetic ancestry cluster associated with self-reported Caucasian donors. The study aimed to test whether cataloging public T cell receptors could reveal signatures of past pathogen exposure. The study profiled the T cell repertoires of about 720 subjects by immunosequencing and related them to cytomegalovirus serostatus. Besides the first cohort of more than 650 subjects, a separate validation cohort made up of over a hundred different subjects was used. To predict cytomegalovirus infection status, the study brought together high-throughput TCR immunosequencing, statistical association of individual TCRs with disease status, and machine learning. To study patterns of TCR occurrence, a later analysis re-analyzed previously published TCR beta repertoires from 700 or so donors and added high-resolution HLA genotyping. In the later analysis, no new phenotypic data were used to find candidate immune exposures; instead, reliance was placed on TCR beta sequences and their occurrence across donors. In an earlier analysis of 587 of the donors, high-throughput TCR beta sequencing was used to judge whether each TCR beta V gene segment behaved as functional or pseudogenic. Donor age, sex, ethnicity and CMV serostatus were compiled together with the repertoire data. Genome-wide SNP genotypes for about three fifths of the roughly 670 donors were used in a later genetic analysis, which treated that subset as a discovery cohort. Every repertoire in the discovery cohort had been generated on one and the same sequencing platform. Both class I and class II loci were covered by HLA typing, at four-digit resolution. The number of typed donors differed by locus: about 620-640 for A, B, C, DRB1 and DQB1; 522 for DQA1; fewer than 610 for DPA1; and some 430 for DPB1. Four to six DR-DQ haplotypes were handled as single units for association and clustering, since linkage in the cohort was strong. Across approximately 400 genotyped donors of the cohort, an average of about 240,000 unique TCR beta nucleotide sequences per donor were sequenced, and about a sixth of those sequences were non-productive. Overall results and qualifications from the work: A further reported finding was that TCR beta sequences accurately predicted the HLA-A and HLA-B alleles for most subjects in the first cohort. A later analysis found that HLA-associated TCR beta chains were more clonally expanded and had lower generation probabilities than equally common non-associated chains. In vitro tests confirmed that a few of the cytomegalovirus-associated TCR beta chains recognize cytomegalovirus antigens. Broadly in line with IMGT annotations, most TCR beta V segments showed up in productive rearrangements about 87% or about 30% of the time in an earlier analysis of roughly 590 of the donors. Because HLA typing was unavailable for some donors at each locus, only the typed subset was used in association tests. The classifier was reported to diagnose cytomegalovirus status with high specificity and sensitivity in both the original cohort and the validation cohort. A later analysis associated approximately 17,000 TCR beta sequences with specific HLA alleles at a false discovery rate of 0.05. For the cohort, immune exposure information was limited to CMV serostatus. Assigning TCR associations to individual alleles was difficult when HLA alleles, especially DR and DQ, strongly co-occurred. In a later analysis, most CMV-associated TCR beta chains were found to appear HLA-restricted, with HLA associations seemingly driven largely by CMV exposure. Some IMGT-functional V segments, including TRBV6-2 and TRBV6-3, could not be told apart with the 87-base-pair reads, so those segments were excluded. Seventeen rarely observed V segments, including chromosome 9 orphons, were excluded from the earlier analysis of approximately 600 of the donors because counts were too low. While some public TCRs were present in many individuals, most TCR sequences turned up only very rarely across donors. A later genetic analysis reported fewer N-insertions in productive TCRs among donors in an Asian-associated ancestry cluster than the roughly 720-donor mean. Correlated functional status among segregating V segments might be attributable to linkage disequilibrium, but an unknown experimental factor could not be ruled out. In a later analysis, several top co-occurrence clusters were reported to appear linked to parvovirus B19, influenza, CMV and Epstein-Barr virus. Presence/absence analyses assumed roughly uniform sequencing depth across donors, an assumption that may not hold. It was suggested by the authors that the approach could potentially be generalized to other disease states and immunological phenotypes. A group of highly shared sequence variants was considered likely to be a technical artifact of the sequencing pipeline. In a later analysis, TCR association rates were found to vary across HLA loci, with the most associated TCRs seen for DRB1 alleles and the fewest for HLA-C alleles. In the study, approximately 160 TCR beta chains were listed as associated with cytomegalovirus. A later genetic analysis associated a missense DCLRE1C variant with V-gene and J-gene trimming of TCR beta chains, and an independent cohort replicated the association. In this cohort, only TCR beta chains were sequenced, and detectable features were limited by the absence of alpha or paired-chain data.

CDR1 SGHNT and CDR2 YYREEE are derived from the germline V gene (reference sequence). The CDR3 sequence holds 14 residues, the cysteine and phenylalanine included. The read is trimmed to its CDR3 DNA, 42 bases read in frame from base 1. V was cut back by 2 bases and J by 4 bases, leaving a gap of 12 bases between them. The chain links TRBV5-4 with TRBJ2-5; the D gene is perhaps TRBD2, on 6 matching bases. What was sequenced was PBMCs. The sequence came from a woman in her late teens or twenties in good health and CMV-seronegative. CDR3 protein: CASSFESGGETQYF. The nucleotides read TGTGCCAGCAGCTTTGAGTCCGGGGGAGAGACCCAGTACTTC.